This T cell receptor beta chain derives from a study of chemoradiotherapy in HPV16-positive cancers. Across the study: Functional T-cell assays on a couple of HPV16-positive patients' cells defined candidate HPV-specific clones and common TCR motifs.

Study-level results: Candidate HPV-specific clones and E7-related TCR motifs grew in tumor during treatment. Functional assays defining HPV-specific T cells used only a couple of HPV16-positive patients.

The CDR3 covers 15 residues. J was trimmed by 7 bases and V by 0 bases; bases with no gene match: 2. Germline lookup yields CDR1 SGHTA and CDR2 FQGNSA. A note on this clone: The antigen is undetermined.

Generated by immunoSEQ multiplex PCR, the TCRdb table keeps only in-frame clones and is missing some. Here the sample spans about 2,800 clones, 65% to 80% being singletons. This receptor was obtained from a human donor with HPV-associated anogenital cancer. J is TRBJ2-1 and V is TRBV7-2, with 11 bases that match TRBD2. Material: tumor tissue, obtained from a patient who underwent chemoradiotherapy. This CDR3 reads CASSLAGTSGNEQFF. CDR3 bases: TGTGCCAGCAGCTTAGCCGGGACTAGCGGAAATGAGCAGTTCTTC.